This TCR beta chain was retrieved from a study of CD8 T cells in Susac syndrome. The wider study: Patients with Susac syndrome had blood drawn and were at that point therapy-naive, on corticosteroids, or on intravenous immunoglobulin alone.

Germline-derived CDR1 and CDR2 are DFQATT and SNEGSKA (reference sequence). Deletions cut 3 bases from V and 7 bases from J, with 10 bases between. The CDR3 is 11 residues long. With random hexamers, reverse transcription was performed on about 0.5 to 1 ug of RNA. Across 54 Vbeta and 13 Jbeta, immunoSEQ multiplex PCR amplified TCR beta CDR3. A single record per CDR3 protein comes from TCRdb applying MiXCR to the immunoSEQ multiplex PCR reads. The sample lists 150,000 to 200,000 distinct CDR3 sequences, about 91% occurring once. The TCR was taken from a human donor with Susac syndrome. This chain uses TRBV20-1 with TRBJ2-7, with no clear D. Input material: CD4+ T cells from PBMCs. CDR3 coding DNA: TGCAGTGCTAGGAAGGAGTATGAGCAGTACTTC. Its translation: CSARKEYEQYF.